What follows describes a single T cell receptor (beta chain). As originally analysed: Estimation of nucleated cell counts relied on the amplification of reference gene primers. Only in-frame clones appear in the TCRdb table, and some are missing; sequencing was by immunoSEQ multiplex PCR. The D gene and trimming were derived from the DNA, and the V and J assignments and clone size from that table. This table holds 150,000 or so clones, roughly 77% found once. This specimen comes from a study of blood T cell repertoires in COVID-19. Study overall: Acute and convalescent COVID-19 specimens originated in the United States, Italy and Spain. PBMCs, B-cell-depleted T cells, or T cells were the source of the cDNA or gDNA that made up the material.

J gave up 4 bases and V 3 bases, and 11 bases lay outside the gene matches. This CDR3 is built from 17 residues. The germline V gene encodes CDR1 SGHRS and CDR2 YFSETQ. Patients in Seattle were enrolled during active infection, then followed longitudinally. The sequenced sample was peripheral blood. This TCR was sampled from a woman aged 70 to 79 with COVID-19, enrolled during active disease. The V call is TRBV5-1, the J call TRBJ1-2, with 11 bases matching TRBD1. The CDR3 loop reads CASSSGQGAFLSYGYTF. CDR3 coding DNA: TGCGCCAGCAGCTCCGGACAGGGGGCGTTCTTATCCTATGGCTACACCTTC. Full variable domain (outside the CDR3, taken from reference TRBV5-1 and TRBJ1-2): KAGVTQTPRYLIKTRGQQVTLSCSPISGHRSVSWYQQTPGQGLQFLFEYFSETQRNKGNFPGRFSGRQFSNSRSEMNVSTLELGDSALYLCASSSGQGAFLSYGYTFGSGTRLTVV.